These 2 T cell receptor beta chains share one sample of origin, sequenced in a study of spatial heterogeneity in lung cancer. TCRdb used MiXCR to reprocess the 5' RACE reads, holding one entry per CDR3 protein. In the table there are around 4,000 distinct CDR3 sequences, 34% of which are singletons. The time point was: sample taken at primary tumor resection. Whole RNA obtained from tumor, nontumor lung or frozen PBMC underwent sequencing without sorting. The sequencing used PBMCs, collected at surgery. The receptors originated from a male donor with early-stage non-small cell lung cancer.

Points on this clonotype: This beta chain is a stray sequence in a library constructed for alpha chains; its clone size is not meaningful. V and J are TRBV5-5 and TRBJ1-1; the D gene is possibly TRBD1 (5 bases). Trimming removed 0 bases at V and 0 bases at J, with 6 bases between. Germline CDR1 and CDR2: SGHKS and YYEKEE (reference sequence). The CDR3 runs 14 residues. CDR3: CASSLGQMNTEAFF. The DNA of the CDR3 is TGTGCCAGCAGCTTGGGACAGATGAACACTGAAGCTTTCTTT. Complete variable domain (other parts from reference TRBV5-5 and TRBJ1-1): DAGVTQSPTHLIKTRGQQVTLRCSPISGHKSVSWYQQVLGQGPQFIFQYYEKEERGRGNFPDRFSARQFPNYSSELNVNALLLGDSALYLCASSLGQMNTEAFFGQGTRLTVV.

This clonotype is a singleton in its sample. This beta chain is an unintended read in a library built for alpha chains; its size means little. The rearrangement uses TRBV7-3 and TRBJ2-3; D unclear. The CDR3 covers 13 residues. CDR1 is SGHTA, CDR2 FQGTGA, per germline. V was cut by 2 bases and J by 8 bases, with 11 bases left in between. The CDR3 spells CASSLGSPSTQYF. The CDR3 bases are TGTGCCAGCAGCTTAGGCAGCCCTAGTACGCAGTATTTT.